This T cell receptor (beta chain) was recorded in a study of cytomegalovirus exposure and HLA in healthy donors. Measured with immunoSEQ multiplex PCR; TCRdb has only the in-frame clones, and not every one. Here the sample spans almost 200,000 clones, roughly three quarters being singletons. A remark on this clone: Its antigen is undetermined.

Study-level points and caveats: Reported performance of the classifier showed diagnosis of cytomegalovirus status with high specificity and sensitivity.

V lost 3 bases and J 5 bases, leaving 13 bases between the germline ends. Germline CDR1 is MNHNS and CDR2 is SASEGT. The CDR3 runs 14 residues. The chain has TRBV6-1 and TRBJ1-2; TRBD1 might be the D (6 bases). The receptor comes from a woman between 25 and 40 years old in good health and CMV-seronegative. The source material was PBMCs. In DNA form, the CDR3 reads TGTGCCAGCAGTGAGGAACAGGGATGGTATGGCTACACCTTC. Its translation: CASSEEQGWYGYTF.